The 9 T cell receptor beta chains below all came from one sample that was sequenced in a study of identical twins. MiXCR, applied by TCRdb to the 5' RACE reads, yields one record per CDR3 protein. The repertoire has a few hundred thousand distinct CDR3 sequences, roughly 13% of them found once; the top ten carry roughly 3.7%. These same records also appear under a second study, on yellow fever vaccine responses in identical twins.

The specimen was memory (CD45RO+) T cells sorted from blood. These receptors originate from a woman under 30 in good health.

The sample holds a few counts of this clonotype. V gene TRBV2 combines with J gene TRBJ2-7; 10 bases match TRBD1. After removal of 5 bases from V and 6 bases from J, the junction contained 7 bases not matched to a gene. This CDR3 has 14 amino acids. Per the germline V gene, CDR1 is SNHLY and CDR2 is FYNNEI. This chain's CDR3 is CASSQTGQGSEQYF. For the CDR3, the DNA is TGTGCCAGCAGTCAGACGGGACAGGGGAGCGAGCAGTACTTC.

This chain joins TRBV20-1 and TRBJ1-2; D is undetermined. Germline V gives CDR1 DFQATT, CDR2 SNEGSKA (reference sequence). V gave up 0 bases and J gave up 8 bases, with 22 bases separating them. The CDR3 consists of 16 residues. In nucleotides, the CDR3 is TGCAGTGCTAGAGACGCATCAAGGGCCTCCTGGAGGGGCTACACCTTC. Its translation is CSARDASRASWRGYTF.

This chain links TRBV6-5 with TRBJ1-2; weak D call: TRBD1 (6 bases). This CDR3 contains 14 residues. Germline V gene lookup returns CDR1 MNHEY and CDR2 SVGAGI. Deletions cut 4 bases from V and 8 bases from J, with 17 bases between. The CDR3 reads CASSSLDRGQGYTF. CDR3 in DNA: TGTGCCAGCAGTTCTTTGGACAGAGGCCAAGGCTACACCTTC.

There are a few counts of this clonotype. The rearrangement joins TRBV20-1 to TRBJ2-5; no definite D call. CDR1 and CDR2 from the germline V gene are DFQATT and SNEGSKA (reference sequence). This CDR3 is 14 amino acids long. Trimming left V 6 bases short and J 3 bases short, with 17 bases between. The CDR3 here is CSAEKPGAKETQYF. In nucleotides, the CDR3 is TGCAGTGCGGAGAAACCGGGTGCAAAAGAGACCCAGTACTTC.

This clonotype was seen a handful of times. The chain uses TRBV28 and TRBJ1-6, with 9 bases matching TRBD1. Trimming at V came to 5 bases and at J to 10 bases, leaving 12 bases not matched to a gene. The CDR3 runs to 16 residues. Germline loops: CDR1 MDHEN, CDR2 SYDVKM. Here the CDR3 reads CASSPSGTGIGSPLHF. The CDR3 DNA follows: TGTGCCAGCAGTCCATCCGGGACAGGGATAGGGTCACCCCTCCACTTT. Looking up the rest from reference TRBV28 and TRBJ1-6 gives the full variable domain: DVKVTQSSRYLVKRTGEKVFLECVQDMDHENMFWYRQDPGLGLRLIYFSYDVKMKEKGDIPEGYSVSREKKERFSLILESASTNQTSMYLCASSPSGTGIGSPLHFGNGTRLTVT.

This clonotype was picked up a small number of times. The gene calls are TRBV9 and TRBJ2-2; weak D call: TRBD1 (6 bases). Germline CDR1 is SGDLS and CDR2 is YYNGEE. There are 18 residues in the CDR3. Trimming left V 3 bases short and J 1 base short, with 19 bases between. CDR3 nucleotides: TGTGCCAGCAGCGCCCCCCCCGGGACAAGTTTGAACACCGGGGAGCTGTTTTTT. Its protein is CASSAPPGTSLNTGELFF.

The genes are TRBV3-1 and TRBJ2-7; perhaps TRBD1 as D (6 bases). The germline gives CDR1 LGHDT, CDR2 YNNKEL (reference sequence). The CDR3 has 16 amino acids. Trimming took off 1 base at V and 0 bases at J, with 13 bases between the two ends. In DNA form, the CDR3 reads TGTGCCAGCAGCCAAGGGACAGCCTTCTACTCCTACGAGCAGTACTTC. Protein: CASSQGTAFYSYEQYF.

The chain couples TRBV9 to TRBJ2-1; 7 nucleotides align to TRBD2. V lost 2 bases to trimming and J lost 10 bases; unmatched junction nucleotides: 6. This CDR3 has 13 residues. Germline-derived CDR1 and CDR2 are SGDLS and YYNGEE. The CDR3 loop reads CASSVPTSNEQFF. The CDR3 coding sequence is TGTGCCAGCAGCGTTCCGACTAGCAACGAGCAGTTCTTC.

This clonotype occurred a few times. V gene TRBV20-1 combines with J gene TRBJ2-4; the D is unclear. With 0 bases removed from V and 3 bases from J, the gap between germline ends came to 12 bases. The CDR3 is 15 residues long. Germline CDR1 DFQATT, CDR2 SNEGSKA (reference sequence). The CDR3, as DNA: TGCAGTGCTAGAGATCCGGCTAACAGCAAAAACATTCAGTACTTC. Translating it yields CSARDPANSKNIQYF.